These 2 T cell receptor beta chains were sequenced from one sample in a study of T cells after yellow fever vaccination. TCRdb ran MiXCR on the 5' RACE reads and lists one entry per CDR3 protein. Seen here are approximately 300,000 distinct CDR3 sequences, 6.5% to 8.5% observed once, and the top ten hold 18%. This sample comprised PBMCs, obtained around 45 days after the first yellow fever vaccination. The receptors were gathered from a man aged 18-30 years who received the YFV17D yellow fever vaccine.

V gene TRBV6-2 or TRBV6-3 combines with J gene TRBJ2-7; TRBD2 agrees at 11 bases. Per the germline V gene, CDR1 is MNHEY and CDR2 is SVGEGT. The length of the CDR3 is 17 residues. V shed 5 bases and J 2 bases; nucleotides not matched to a gene: 11. CDR3 sequence: CASSRQKGLAVAYEQYF. The CDR3 DNA sequence: TGTGCCAGCAGTCGACAAAAGGGACTAGCGGTCGCCTACGAGCAGTACTTC.

This clonotype occurred a few times. The rearrangement joins TRBV28 to TRBJ1-5; D perhaps matches TRBD1 (6 bases). CDR3 length equals 16 residues. Looked up from germline, CDR1 is MDHEN and CDR2 is SYDVKM. Between the trimmed V and J ends, which lost 5 bases and 6 bases, there was a span of 20 bases. For the CDR3, the DNA is TGTGCCAGCAGTCTAATCGACACAGGGATGGGTCAGCCCCAGCATTTT. Residues: CASSLIDTGMGQPQHF.